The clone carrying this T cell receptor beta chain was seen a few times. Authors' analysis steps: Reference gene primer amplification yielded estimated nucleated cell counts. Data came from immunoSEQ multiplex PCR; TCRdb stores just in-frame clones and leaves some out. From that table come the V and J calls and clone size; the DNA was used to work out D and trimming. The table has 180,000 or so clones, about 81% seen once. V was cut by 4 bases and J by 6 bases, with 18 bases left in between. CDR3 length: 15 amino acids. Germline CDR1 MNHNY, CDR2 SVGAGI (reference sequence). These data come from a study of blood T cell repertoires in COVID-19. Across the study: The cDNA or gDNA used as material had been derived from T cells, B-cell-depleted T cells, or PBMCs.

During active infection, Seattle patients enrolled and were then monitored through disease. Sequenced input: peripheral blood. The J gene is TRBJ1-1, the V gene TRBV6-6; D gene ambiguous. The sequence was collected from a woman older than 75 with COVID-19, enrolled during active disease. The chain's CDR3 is CASSFGRLAGSEAFF. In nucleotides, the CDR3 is TGTGCCAGCAGTTTCGGACGCTTGGCGGGCTCTGAAGCTTTCTTT.